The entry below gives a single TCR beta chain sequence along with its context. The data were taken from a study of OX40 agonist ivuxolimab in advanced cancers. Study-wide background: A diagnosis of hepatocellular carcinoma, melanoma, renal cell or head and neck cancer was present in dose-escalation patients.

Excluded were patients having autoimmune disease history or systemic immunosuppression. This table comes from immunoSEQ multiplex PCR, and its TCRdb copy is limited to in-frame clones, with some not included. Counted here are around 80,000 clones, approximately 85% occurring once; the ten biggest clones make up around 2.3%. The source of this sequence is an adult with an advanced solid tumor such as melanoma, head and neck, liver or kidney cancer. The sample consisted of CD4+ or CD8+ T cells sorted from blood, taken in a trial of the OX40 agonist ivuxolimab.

As DNA, the CDR3 is TGTGCCAGCAGCCTCGACAGGGACTATGGCTACACCTTC. Protein sequence: CASSLDRDYGYTF. J is TRBJ1-2 and V is TRBV6-6; 7 bases are shared with TRBD1. The CDR3 runs to 13 residues. Germline V gene data show CDR1 as MNHNY and CDR2 as SVGAGI (reference sequence). The V gene end was trimmed by 6 bases and the J gene end by 3 bases; junction bases not matched to a gene: 4.